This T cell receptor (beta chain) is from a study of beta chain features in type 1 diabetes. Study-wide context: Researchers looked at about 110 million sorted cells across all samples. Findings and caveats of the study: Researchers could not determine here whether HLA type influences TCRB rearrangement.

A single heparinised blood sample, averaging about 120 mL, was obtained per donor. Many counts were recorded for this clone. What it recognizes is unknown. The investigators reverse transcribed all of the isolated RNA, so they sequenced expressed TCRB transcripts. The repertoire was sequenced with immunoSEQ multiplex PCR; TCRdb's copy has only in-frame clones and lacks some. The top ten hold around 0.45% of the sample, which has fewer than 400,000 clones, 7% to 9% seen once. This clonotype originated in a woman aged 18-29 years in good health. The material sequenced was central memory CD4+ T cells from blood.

CDR3 DNA sequence: TGTGCCAGCAGCTTAGAGGCGGGGGCTCGGCCCCAGCATTTT. Translated: CASSLEAGARPQHF. The chain has TRBV7-2 and TRBJ1-5, with D tentatively TRBD1 (6 bases). Trimming cost V 1 base and J 9 bases, with 13 bases left between them. The CDR3 contains 14 residues. Germline lookup yields CDR1 SGHTA and CDR2 FQGNSA.